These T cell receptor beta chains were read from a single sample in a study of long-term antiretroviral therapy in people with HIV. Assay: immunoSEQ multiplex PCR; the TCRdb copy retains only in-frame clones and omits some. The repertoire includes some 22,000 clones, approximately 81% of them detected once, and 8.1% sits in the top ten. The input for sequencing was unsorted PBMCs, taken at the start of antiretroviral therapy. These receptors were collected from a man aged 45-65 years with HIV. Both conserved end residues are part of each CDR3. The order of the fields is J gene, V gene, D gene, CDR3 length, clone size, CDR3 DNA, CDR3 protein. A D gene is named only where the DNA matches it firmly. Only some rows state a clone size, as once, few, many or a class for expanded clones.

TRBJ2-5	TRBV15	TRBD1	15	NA	TGTGCCACCAGCAGAGGGGGACAGACCGAAGAGACCCAGTACTTC	CATSRGGQTEETQYF
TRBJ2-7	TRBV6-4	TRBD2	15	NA	TGTGCCAGCAGTGAGCGGGAGGGCCCCTTGTACGAGCAGTACTTC	CASSEREGPLYEQYF
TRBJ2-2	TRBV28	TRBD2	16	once	TGTGCCAGCAGCATCCGGACTAGCGGGAACGCCGGGGAGCTGTTTTTT	CASSIRTSGNAGELFF
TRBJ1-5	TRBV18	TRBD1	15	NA	TGTGCCAGCTCACGAGACAGGGGGCTAGATCAGCCCCAGCATTTT	CASSRDRGLDQPQHF
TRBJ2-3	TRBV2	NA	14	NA	TGTGCCAGCAGTGGCCGGGAGCGGACAGATACGCAGTATTTT	CASSGRERTDTQYF
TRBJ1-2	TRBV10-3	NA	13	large	TGTGCCATCAGTGATGAGGGGGACTATGGCTACACCTTC	CAISDEGDYGYTF
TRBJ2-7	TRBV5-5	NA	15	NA	TGTGCCAGCAGCTGGGGATCGGGCCTTTCCTACGAGCAGTACTTC	CASSWGSGLSYEQYF
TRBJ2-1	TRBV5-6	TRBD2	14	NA	TGTGCCAGCAACAGCGGGGGAACCTACAATGAGCAGTTCTTC	CASNSGGTYNEQFF
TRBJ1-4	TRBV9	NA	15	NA	TGTGCCAGCAGCTCTGAGCTTACAACTAATGAAAAACTGTTTTTT	CASSSELTTNEKLFF
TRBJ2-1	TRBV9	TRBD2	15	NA	TGTGCCAGCAGCCTAGCGGGGGCCGCGTACAATGAGCAGTTCTTC	CASSLAGAAYNEQFF
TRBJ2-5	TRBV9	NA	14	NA	TGTGCCAGCAGCGACCGGGACGGCCAAGAGACCCAGTACTTC	CASSDRDGQETQYF
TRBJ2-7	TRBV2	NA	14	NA	TGTGCCAGCAGTGACCGGGCCAAGGGCTACGAGCAGTACTTC	CASSDRAKGYEQYF
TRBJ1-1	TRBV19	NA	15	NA	TGTGCCAGTAGTATAGGACGATCTCGGGACACTGAAGCTTTCTTT	CASSIGRSRDTEAFF
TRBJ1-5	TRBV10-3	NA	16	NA	TGTGCCATCAGTGAGTCAGCGGGGGGCGCTAGACAGCCCCAGCATTTT	CAISESAGGARQPQHF
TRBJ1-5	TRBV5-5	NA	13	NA	TGTGCCAGCAGCTTTAGTTCCGGTCAGCCCCAGCATTTT	CASSFSSGQPQHF
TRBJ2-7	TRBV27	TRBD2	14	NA	TGTGCCAGCAGTTTCCTAGCGGGGAACTACGAGCAGTACTTC	CASSFLAGNYEQYF
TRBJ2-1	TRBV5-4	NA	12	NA	TGTGCCAGCAGTCCCGGGCGGCTTGAGCAGTTCTTC	CASSPGRLEQFF
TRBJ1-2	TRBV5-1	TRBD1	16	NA	TGCGCCAGCAGCATGGGACAGGGCCGGGCCACTTATGGCTACACCTTC	CASSMGQGRATYGYTF
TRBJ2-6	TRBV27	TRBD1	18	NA	TGTGCCAGCAGTCCCAGTCCAGGGGGCCTCTCTGGGGCCAACGTCCTGACTTTC	CASSPSPGGLSGANVLTF
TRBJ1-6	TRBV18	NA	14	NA	TGTGCCAGCTCACCATCCGGGGGCAATTCACCCCTCCACTTT	CASSPSGGNSPLHF
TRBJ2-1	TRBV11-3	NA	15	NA	TGTGCCAGCAGCTCCCGGACGGGAGTGGGCAATGAGCAGTTCTTC	CASSSRTGVGNEQFF
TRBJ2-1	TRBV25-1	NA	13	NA	TGTGCCAGCAGTGAATTAGAGGGTACTCTGCTGTTCTTC	CASSELEGTLLFF
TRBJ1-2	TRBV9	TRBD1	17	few	TGTGCCAGCAGCGAGAGGACAGGGACGTCGCGGGACTATGGCTACACCTTC	CASSERTGTSRDYGYTF
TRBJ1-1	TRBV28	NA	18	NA	TGTGCCAGCAGTCCCAGCATCTCAATGTTACGGTTCGGGACTGAAGCTTTCTTT	CASSPSISMLRFGTEAFF
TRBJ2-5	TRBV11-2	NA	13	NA	TGTGCCAGCAGCTTTCAGGGTATGGAGACCCAGTACTTC	CASSFQGMETQYF
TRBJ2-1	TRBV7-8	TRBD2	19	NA	TGTGCCAGCAGCCCCCGACTAGCGGGAGGCCCAAGCTCCTACAATGAGCAGTTCTTC	CASSPRLAGGPSSYNEQFF
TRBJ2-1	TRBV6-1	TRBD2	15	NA	TGTGCCAGCAGTGAGACAGCGGGGGGGTCCAATGAGCAGTTCTTC	CASSETAGGSNEQFF
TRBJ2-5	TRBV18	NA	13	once	TGTGCCAGCTCACCACCGGGAGTAGAGACCCAGTACTTC	CASSPPGVETQYF
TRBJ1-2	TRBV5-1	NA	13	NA	TGCGCCAGCAGCTTGGACCGGGGGAATGGCTACACCTTC	CASSLDRGNGYTF
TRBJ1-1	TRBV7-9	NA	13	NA	TGTGCCAGCAGCACCCGTCCGGGGACTGAAGCTTTCTTT	CASSTRPGTEAFF
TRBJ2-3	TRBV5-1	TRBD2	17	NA	TGCGCCAGCAGCTTCTTTCCGGGACTAGCGGGATCAGATACGCAGTATTTT	CASSFFPGLAGSDTQYF
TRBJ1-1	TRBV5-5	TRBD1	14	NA	TGTGCCAGCAGCTTAGGACAGGGGACCACTGAAGCTTTCTTT	CASSLGQGTTEAFF
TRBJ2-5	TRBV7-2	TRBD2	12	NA	TGTGCCAGCACCTACGGGGGGGAGACCCAGTACTTC	CASTYGGETQYF
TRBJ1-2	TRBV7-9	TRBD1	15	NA	TGTGCCAGCAGCAGGGACAGGGGGCGCGTCTATGGCTACACCTTC	CASSRDRGRVYGYTF
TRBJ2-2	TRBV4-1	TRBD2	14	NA	TGCGCCAGCAGCCAAGATGGGGGGGAAGGGGAGCTGTTTTTT	CASSQDGGEGELFF
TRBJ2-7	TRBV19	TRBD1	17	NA	TGTGCCAGTAGTCCTCAGAGGGGGACAGGGCTCTCCTACGAGCAGTACTTC	CASSPQRGTGLSYEQYF
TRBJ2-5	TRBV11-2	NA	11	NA	TGTGCCAGCAGCCTTCAAGAGACCCAGTACTTC	CASSLQETQYF
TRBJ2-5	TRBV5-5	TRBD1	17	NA	TGTGCCAGCAGCTGGCACCCCCTCGGCAGGGGGAAAGAGACCCAGTACTTC	CASSWHPLGRGKETQYF
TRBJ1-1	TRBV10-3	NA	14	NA	TGTGCCATCAGTGCGAGGGGCCCGAACACTGAAGCTTTCTTT	CAISARGPNTEAFF
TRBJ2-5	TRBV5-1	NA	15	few	TGCGCCAGCAGCTTGGGCACAGGGGGGGAAGAGACCCAGTACTTC	CASSLGTGGEETQYF
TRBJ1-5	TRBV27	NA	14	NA	TGTGCCAGCAGTTATTTAGGGCCGAATCAGCCCCAGCATTTT	CASSYLGPNQPQHF
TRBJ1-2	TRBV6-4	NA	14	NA	TGTGCCAGCAGCCGGGACTCCGTTAACTATGGCTACACCTTC	CASSRDSVNYGYTF
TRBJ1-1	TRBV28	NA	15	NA	TGTGCCAGCAGCGAAGGGCCAGTAATGAACACTGAAGCTTTCTTT	CASSEGPVMNTEAFF
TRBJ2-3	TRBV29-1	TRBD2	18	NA	TGCAGCGTTGAAGATGACGGGACTAGCGGGGGGAGCACAGATACGCAGTATTTT	CSVEDDGTSGGSTDTQYF
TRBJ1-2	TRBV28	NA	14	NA	TGTGCCAGCAGTTTAGGGGATTTTAGCTATGGCTACACCTTC	CASSLGDFSYGYTF
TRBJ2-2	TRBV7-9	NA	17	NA	TGTGCCAGCAGCTTAGCTCTCAGCCAGGCGAACACCGGGGAGCTGTTTTTT	CASSLALSQANTGELFF
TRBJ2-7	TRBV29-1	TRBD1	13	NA	TGCAGCGTTGGGCTGGGACAGGGCTACGAGCAGTACTTC	CSVGLGQGYEQYF
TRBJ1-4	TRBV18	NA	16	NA	TGTGCCAGCTCTCCTGCGACAAGCGCAACTAATGAAAAACTGTTTTTT	CASSPATSATNEKLFF
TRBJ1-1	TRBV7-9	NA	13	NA	TGTGCCAGCAGCCGCGGACTGAACACTGAAGCTTTCTTT	CASSRGLNTEAFF
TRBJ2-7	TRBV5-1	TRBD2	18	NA	TGCGCCAGCAGCGGGGGACTAGCGGGGGCCCCATTCTCCTACGAGCAGTACTTC	CASSGGLAGAPFSYEQYF
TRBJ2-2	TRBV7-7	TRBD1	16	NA	TGTGCTAGCAGCCCACGGTCCGGGACAGGCGCCGGGGAGCTGTTTTTT	CASSPRSGTGAGELFF
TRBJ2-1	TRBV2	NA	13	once	TGTGCCAGCAGTCCCACGAAGGGCAATGAGCAGTTCTTC	CASSPTKGNEQFF
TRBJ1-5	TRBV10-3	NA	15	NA	TGTGCCATCAGTGGGGACGGAAATAGCAATCAGCCCCAGCATTTT	CAISGDGNSNQPQHF
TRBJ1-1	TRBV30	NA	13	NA	TGTGCCTGGAGTGTTTATGAGAACACTGAAGCTTTCTTT	CAWSVYENTEAFF